This T cell receptor (beta chain) was documented in a study of tumour-infiltrating T cells in Burkitt lymphoma. Study details: This cohort included all epidemiological subtypes of Burkitt lymphoma. Survival, overall and progression-free, tracked with productive clonality. Study-level points and caveats: Several public clonotypes recurred in numerous Burkitt lymphoma patients.

Only in-frame clones appear in the TCRdb table, and some are missing; sequencing was by immunoSEQ multiplex PCR. There are approximately 46,000 clones in the sample; 31% occur only once, and around 3% lies in the top ten. Germline CDR1 SEHNR, CDR2 FQNEAQ (reference sequence). V gave up 6 bases and J gave up 4 bases; unmatched junction bases: 8. This CDR3 has 16 amino acids. Comments on this clone: Its specificity is unknown.

The sequenced sample consisted of tumor tissue. This TCR was recovered from a human donor with Burkitt lymphoma. The chain uses TRBV7-9 and TRBJ2-2; 10 bases agree with TRBD1. The CDR3 bases are TGTGCCAGCAGGCCGACAGGGGGCCGTAGCACCGGGGAGCTGTTTTTT. This codes for CASRPTGGRSTGELFF.